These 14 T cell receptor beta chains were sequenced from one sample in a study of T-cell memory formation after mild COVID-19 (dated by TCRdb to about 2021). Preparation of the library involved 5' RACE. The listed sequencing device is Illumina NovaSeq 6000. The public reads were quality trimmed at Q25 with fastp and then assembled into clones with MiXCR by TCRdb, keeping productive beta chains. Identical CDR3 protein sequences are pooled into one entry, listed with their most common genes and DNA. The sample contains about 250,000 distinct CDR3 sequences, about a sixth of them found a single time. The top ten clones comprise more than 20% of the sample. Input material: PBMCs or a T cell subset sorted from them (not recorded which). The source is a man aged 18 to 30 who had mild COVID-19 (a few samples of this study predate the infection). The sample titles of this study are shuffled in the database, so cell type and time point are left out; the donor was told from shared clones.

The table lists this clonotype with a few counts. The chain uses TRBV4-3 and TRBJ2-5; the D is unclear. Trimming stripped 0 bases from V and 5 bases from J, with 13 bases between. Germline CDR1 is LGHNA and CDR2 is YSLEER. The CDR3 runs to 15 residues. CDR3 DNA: TGCGCCAGCAGCCAAGATCTGGCAGCCCCGGAGACCCAGTACTTC. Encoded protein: CASSQDLAAPETQYF.

CDR3 DNA: TGTGCCAGCAGCCCCCTAGAGTCCACAGATACGCAGTATTTT. It translates to CASSPLESTDTQYF. The V call is TRBV6-2 or TRBV6-3, the J call TRBJ2-3; the D is unclear. V lost 6 bases and J lost 2, with 12 bases in between. Germline-derived CDR1 and CDR2 are MNHEY and SVGEGT. The CDR3 has 14 residues.

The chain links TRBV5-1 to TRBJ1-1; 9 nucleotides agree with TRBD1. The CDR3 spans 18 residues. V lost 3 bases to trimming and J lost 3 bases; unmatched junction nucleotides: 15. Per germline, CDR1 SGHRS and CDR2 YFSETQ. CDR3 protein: CASSYHTNRGRVDTEAFF. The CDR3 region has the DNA TGCGCCAGCAGCTACCATACGAACAGGGGGCGCGTGGACACTGAAGCTTTCTTT.

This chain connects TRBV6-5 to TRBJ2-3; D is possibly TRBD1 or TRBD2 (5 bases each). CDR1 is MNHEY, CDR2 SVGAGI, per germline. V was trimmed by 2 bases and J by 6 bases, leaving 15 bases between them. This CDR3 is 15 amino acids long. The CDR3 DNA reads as TGTGCCAGCAGTTACACCGCCGGGGCCCACGATACGCAGTATTTT. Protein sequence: CASSYTAGAHDTQYF.

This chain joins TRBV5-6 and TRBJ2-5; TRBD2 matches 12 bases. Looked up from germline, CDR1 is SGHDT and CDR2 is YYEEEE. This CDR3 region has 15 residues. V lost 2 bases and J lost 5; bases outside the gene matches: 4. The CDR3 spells CASSLRLAGEETQYF. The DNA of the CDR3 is TGTGCCAGCAGCTTACGACTAGCGGGGGAGGAGACCCAGTACTTC.

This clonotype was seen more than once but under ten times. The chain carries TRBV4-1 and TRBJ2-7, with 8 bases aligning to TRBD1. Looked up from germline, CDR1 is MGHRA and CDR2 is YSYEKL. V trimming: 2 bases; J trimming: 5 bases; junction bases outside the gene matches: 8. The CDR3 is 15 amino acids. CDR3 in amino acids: CASSQLDRGGNEQYF. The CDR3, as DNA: TGCGCCAGCAGCCAACTCGACAGGGGCGGGAACGAGCAGTACTTC.

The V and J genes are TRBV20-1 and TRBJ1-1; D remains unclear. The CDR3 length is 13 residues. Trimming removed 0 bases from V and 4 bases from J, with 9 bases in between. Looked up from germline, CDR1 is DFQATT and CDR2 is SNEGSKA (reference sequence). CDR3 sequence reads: CSARDPVGTEAFF. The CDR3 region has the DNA TGCAGTGCTAGAGATCCCGTGGGCACTGAAGCTTTCTTT.

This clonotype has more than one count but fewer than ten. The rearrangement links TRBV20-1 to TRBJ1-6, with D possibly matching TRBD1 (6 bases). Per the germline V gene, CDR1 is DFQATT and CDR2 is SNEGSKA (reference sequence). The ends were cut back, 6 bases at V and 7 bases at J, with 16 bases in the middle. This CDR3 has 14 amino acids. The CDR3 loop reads CSAPGHRENSPLHF. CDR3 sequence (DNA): TGCAGTGCCCCGGGTCACAGGGAGAATTCACCCCTCCACTTT.

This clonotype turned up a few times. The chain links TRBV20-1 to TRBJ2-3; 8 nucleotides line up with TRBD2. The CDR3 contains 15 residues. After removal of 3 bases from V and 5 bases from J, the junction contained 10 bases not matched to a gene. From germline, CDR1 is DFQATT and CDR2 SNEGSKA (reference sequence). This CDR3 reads CSARVRGGLVDTQYF. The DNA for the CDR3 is TGCAGTGCTAGGGTACGGGGGGGCCTTGTAGATACGCAGTATTTT.

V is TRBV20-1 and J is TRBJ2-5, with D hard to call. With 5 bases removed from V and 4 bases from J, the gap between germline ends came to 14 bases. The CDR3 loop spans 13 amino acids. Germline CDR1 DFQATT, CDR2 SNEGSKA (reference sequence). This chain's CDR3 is CSAPRGRSETQYF. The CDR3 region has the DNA TGCAGTGCTCCCCGTGGGCGCTCAGAGACCCAGTACTTC.

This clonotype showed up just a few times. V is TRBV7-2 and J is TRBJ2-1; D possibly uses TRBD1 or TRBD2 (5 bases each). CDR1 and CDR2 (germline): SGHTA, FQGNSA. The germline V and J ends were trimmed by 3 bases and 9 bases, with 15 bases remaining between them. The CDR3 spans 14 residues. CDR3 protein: CASSLGPPAVEQFF. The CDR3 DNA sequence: TGTGCCAGCAGCTTGGGACCTCCAGCAGTTGAGCAGTTCTTC.

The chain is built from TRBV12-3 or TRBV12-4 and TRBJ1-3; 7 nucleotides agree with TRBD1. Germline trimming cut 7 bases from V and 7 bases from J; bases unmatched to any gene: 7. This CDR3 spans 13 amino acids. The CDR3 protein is CASIRPGGNTIYF. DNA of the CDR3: TGTGCCAGCATCCGACCAGGGGGGAACACCATATATTTT.

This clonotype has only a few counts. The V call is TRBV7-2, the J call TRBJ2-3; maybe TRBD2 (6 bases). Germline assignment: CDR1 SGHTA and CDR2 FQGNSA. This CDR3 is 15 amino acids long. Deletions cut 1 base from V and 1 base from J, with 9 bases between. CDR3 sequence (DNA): TGTGCCAGCAGCTTAGGTCCTAGCGGCACAGATACGCAGTATTTT. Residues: CASSLGPSGTDTQYF.

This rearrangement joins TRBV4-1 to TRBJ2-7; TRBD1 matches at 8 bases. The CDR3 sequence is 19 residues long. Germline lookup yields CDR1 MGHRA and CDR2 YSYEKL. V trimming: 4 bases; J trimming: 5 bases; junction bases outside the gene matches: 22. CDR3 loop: CASSRSASGAGTGLDEQYF. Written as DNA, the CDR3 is TGCGCCAGCAGCCGAAGTGCTTCGGGGGCCGGGACAGGTTTAGACGAGCAGTACTTC.